The 8 T cell receptor beta chains given below trace back to one sample, sequenced in a study of CD8 T cells in ankylosing spondylitis. Each CDR3 protein is one row after TCRdb ran MiXCR on the 5' RACE reads. This table holds about 140,000 distinct CDR3 sequences, more than 5.5% found once. The sample taken for sequencing was blood, either unsorted or a sorted T cell fraction (not recorded which). Every receptor here comes from a female donor with ankylosing spondylitis or in good health (not recorded which).

There are many counts of this clonotype. The chain combines TRBV6-5 with TRBJ2-5; the D is unclear. Germline CDR1 and CDR2: MNHEY and SVGAGI. The CDR3 consists of 8 residues. V was trimmed by 11 bases and J by 7 bases, leaving 5 bases between them. The CDR3 protein is CAVGTQYF. DNA of the CDR3: TGTGCCGTCGGGACCCAGTACTTC.

This sequence joins TRBV11-3 and TRBJ1-1; D may be TRBD1 (5 bases). Germline V gene lookup returns CDR1 SGHNT and CDR2 YENEEA. The CDR3 is made up of 14 amino acids. V was clipped by 3 bases and J by 5 bases, with 13 bases between them. The CDR3 is CASSFDSQGTEAFF. Written as DNA, the CDR3 is TGTGCCAGCAGCTTCGACAGTCAGGGAACTGAAGCTTTCTTT.

This clonotype appeared many times. The rearrangement links TRBV20-1 to TRBJ1-5; a possible D gene is TRBD1 (5 bases). Per the germline V gene, CDR1 is DFQATT and CDR2 is SNEGSKA (reference sequence). This CDR3 is built from 15 residues. V shed 5 bases and J shed 0 bases, with 14 bases lying between them. CDR3 sequence (DNA): TGCAGTGCTGGTAGGACAACCGATAGCAATCAGCCCCAGCATTTT. The encoded protein is CSAGRTTDSNQPQHF.

At least ten counts were recorded for this clonotype. The chain joins TRBV25-1 to TRBJ1-2; D is uncertain. The germline CDR1 and CDR2 sequences are MGHDK and SYGVNS. V lost 3 bases, J lost 8 bases, and 13 bases lay in between. The CDR3 consists of 13 residues. In nucleotides, the CDR3 is TGTGCCAGCAGTGACACCAGAACCGGGGGCTACACCTTC. Protein product: CASSDTRTGGYTF.

The sample holds many counts of this clonotype. The chain has TRBV5-1 and TRBJ1-1, with D perhaps matching TRBD1 (6 bases). CDR3 length: 15 amino acids. V was pared by 4 bases and J by 1 base, with 14 bases between. Germline V gives CDR1 SGHRS, CDR2 YFSETQ. CDR3 DNA: TGCGCCAGCAGCCCCGAGTTGACAGGGAACACTGAAGCTTTCTTT. Amino acid sequence: CASSPELTGNTEAFF.

This clonotype was seen at least ten times. The chain combines TRBV18 with TRBJ2-1; 8 positions agree with TRBD1. The CDR3 length is 21 residues. Germline V gene lookup returns CDR1 KGHSH and CDR2 LQKENI. J gave up 0 bases and V 6 bases, and 22 bases lay outside the gene matches. The CDR3 reads CASSLLTRQGPNPPSYNEQFF. CDR3 nucleotides: TGTGCCAGCTCCCTCCTAACCCGACAGGGGCCAAACCCCCCCTCCTACAATGAGCAGTTCTTC.

This clonotype has a count of ten or more. The CDR3 protein is CASSAPRSGANYGYTF. The CDR3 DNA reads TGTGCCAGCAGTGCCCCCCGTAGCGGGGCAAACTATGGCTACACCTTC. The gene calls are TRBV12-3 or TRBV12-4 and TRBJ1-2; D is perhaps TRBD1 (5 bases). Deletions cut 5 bases from V and 2 bases from J, with 18 bases between. The CDR3 spans 16 residues.

The CDR3 coding sequence is TGTGCCAGCAGTGATCAGTATTCACCCCTCCACTTT. Amino acid sequence: CASSDQYSPLHF. The genes are TRBV2 and TRBJ1-6; D unclear. Germline CDR1 is SNHLY and CDR2 is FYNNEI. There are 12 residues in the CDR3. Trimming pared 3 bases from V and 8 bases from J, leaving 5 bases between.